This TCR beta chain is from a study of beta chain features in type 1 diabetes. The V gene's germline CDR1 is MNHNY and CDR2 SVGAGI (reference sequence). V was cut by 0 bases and J by 9 bases, with 15 bases left in between. There are 15 residues in the CDR3. The whole isolated RNA underwent reverse transcription, so sequencing captured expressed TCRB transcripts. Profiled with immunoSEQ multiplex PCR; TCRdb holds only in-frame clones, not every one. The data contain hundreds of thousands of clones, roughly 16% of them singletons. The clonotype comes from a woman aged 18-29 years in good health. The sequenced sample consisted of naive CD4+ T cells from blood. V usage is TRBV6-6 and J usage is TRBJ2-1, with D tentatively TRBD2 (5 bases). This CDR3 is CASSYSWGTAGEQFF. CDR3 nucleotides: TGTGCCAGCAGTTACTCGTGGGGAACCGCGGGTGAGCAGTTCTTC.